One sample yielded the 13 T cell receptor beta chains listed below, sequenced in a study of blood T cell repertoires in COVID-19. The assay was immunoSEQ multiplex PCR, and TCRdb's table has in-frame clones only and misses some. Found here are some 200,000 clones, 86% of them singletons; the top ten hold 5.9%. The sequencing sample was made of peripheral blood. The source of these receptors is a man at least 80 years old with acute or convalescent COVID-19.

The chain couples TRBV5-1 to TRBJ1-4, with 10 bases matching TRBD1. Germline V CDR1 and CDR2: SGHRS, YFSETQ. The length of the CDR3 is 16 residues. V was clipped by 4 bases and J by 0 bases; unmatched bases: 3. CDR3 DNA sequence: TGCGCCAGCAGCCCCGGACAGGGGGCAACTAATGAAAAACTGTTTTTT. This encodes CASSPGQGATNEKLFF.

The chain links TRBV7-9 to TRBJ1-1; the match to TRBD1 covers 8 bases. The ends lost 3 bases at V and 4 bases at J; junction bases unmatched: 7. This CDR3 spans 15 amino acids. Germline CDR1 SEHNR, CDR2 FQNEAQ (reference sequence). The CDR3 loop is CASSLGTGGSTEAFF. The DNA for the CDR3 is TGTGCCAGCAGCTTGGGGACAGGAGGTAGCACTGAAGCTTTCTTT. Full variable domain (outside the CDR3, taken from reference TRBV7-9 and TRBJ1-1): DTGVSQNPRHKITKRGQNVTFRCDPISEHNRLYWYRQTLGQGPEFLTYFQNEAQLEKSRLLSDRFSAERPKGSFSTLEIQRTEQGDSAMYLCASSLGTGGSTEAFFGQGTRLTVV.

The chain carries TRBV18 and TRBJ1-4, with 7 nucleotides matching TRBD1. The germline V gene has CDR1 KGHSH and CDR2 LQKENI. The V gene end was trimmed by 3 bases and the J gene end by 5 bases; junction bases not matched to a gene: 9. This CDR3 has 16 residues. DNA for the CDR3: TGTGCCAGCTCACCTTTAAGTGGGACAGTAAATGAAAAACTGTTTTTT. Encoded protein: CASSPLSGTVNEKLFF.

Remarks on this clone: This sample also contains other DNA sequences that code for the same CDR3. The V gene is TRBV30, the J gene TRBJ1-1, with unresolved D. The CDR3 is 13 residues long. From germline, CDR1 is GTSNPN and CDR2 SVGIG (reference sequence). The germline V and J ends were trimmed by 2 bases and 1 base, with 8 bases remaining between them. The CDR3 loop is CAWSRQANTEAFF. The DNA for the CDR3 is TGTGCCTGGAGTCGGCAGGCGAACACTGAAGCTTTCTTT.

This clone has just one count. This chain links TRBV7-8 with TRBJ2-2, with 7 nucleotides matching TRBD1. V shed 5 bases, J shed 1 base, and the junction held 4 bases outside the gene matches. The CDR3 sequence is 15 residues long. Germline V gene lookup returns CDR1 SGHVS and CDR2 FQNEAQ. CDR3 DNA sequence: TGTGCCAGCAGCCCTCGGGACAGGAACACCGGGGAGCTGTTTTTT. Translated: CASSPRDRNTGELFF.

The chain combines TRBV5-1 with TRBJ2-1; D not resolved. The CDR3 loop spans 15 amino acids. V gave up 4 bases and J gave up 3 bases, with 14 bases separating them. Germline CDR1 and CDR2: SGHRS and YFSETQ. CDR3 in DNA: TGCGCCAGCAGCCTAGGTCGAGCGAACTACAATGAGCAGTTCTTC. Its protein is CASSLGRANYNEQFF.

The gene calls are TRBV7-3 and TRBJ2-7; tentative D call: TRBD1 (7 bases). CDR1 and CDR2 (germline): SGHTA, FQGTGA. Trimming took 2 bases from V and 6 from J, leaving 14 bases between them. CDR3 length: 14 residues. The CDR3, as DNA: TGTGCCAGCAGCTTACAGGGGGGATCGAGCGAGCAGTACTTC. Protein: CASSLQGGSSEQYF.

The chain's CDR3 is CASSRPPTSTEQFF. For the CDR3, the DNA is TGTGCCAGTAGCCGGCCCCCGACTAGTACTGAGCAGTTCTTC. V gene TRBV19 combines with J gene TRBJ2-1; tentatively, D is TRBD2 (6 bases). Trimming cost V 6 bases and J 9 bases, with 18 bases left between them. The CDR3 extends over 14 amino acids. From germline, CDR1 is LNHDA and CDR2 SQIVND (reference sequence). The entire variable domain, with the rest obtained from reference TRBV19 and TRBJ2-1, is as follows: DGGITQSPKYLFRKEGQNVTLSCEQNLNHDAMYWYRQDPGQGLRLIYYSQIVNDFQKGDIAEGYSVSREKKESFPLTVTSAQKNPTAFYLCASSRPPTSTEQFFGPGTRLTVL.

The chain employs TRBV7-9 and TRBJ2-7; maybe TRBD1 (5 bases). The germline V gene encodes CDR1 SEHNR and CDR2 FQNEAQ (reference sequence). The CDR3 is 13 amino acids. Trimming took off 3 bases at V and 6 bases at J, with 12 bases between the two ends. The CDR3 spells CASSFTQGGEQYF. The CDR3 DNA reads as TGTGCCAGCAGCTTTACTCAGGGTGGCGAGCAGTACTTC.

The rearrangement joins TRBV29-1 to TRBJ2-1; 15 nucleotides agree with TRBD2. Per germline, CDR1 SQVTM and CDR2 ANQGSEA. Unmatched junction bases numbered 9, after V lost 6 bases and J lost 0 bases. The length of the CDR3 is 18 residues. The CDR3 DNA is TGCAGCGTGAGTACCGGACTAGCGGGAGGGAGCTCCTACAATGAGCAGTTCTTC. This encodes CSVSTGLAGGSSYNEQFF.

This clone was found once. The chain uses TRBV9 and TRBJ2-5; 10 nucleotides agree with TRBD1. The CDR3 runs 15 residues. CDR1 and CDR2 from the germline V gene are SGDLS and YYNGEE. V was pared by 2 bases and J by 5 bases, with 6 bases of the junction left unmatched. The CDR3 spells CASSVETGGGETQYF. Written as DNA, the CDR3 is TGTGCCAGCAGCGTCGAGACAGGGGGCGGGGAGACCCAGTACTTC.

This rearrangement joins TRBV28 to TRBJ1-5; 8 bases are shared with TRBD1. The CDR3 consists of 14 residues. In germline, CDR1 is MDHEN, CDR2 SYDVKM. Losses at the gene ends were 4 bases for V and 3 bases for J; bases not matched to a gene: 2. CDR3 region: CASSSDRVNQPQHF. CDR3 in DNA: TGTGCCAGCAGTTCGGACAGGGTCAATCAGCCCCAGCATTTT.

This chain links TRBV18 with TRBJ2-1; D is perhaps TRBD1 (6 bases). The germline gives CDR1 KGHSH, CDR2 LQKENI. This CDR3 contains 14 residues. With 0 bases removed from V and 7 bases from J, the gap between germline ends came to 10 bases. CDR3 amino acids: CASSPPGAPNEQFF. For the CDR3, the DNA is TGTGCCAGCTCACCACCGGGGGCTCCGAATGAGCAGTTCTTC.